This T cell receptor beta chain derives from a study of T cells in Graves' hyperthyroidism and ophthalmopathy. CDR1 SGHTA and CDR2 FQGTGA come from the germline V gene. The V gene lost 1 base and the J gene lost 10 bases, with 8 bases spanning the gap. The CDR3 runs 12 residues. Study-level findings and limits: Patients with ophthalmopathy were separated from those with stable hyperthyroidism by a 13 V-J model. Within blood appeared most thyroid clonotypes that had expanded above 0.001.

Amplification targeted TCR beta CDR3 regions from RNA transcripts. The study used the HTBI primer set for a first-round RT-PCR of the TCR CDR3. MiXCR, applied by TCRdb to the multiplex PCR reads, yields one record per CDR3 protein. The profile covers roughly 740,000 distinct CDR3 sequences, with around 17% appearing a single time and approximately 8% taken by the ten largest. To note about this clonotype: Its antigen is still unknown.

Patients aged 18 to 65 had newly diagnosed hyperthyroidism lasting under 2 months. This sequence was found in a man aged 18 to 35 with Graves' hyperthyroidism. The chain employs TRBV7-3 and TRBJ2-1; D uncertain. Sequencing was performed on blood. CDR3 amino acids: CASSLSSVEQFF. CDR3 coding DNA: TGTGCCAGCAGCTTAAGCTCCGTCGAGCAGTTCTTC.